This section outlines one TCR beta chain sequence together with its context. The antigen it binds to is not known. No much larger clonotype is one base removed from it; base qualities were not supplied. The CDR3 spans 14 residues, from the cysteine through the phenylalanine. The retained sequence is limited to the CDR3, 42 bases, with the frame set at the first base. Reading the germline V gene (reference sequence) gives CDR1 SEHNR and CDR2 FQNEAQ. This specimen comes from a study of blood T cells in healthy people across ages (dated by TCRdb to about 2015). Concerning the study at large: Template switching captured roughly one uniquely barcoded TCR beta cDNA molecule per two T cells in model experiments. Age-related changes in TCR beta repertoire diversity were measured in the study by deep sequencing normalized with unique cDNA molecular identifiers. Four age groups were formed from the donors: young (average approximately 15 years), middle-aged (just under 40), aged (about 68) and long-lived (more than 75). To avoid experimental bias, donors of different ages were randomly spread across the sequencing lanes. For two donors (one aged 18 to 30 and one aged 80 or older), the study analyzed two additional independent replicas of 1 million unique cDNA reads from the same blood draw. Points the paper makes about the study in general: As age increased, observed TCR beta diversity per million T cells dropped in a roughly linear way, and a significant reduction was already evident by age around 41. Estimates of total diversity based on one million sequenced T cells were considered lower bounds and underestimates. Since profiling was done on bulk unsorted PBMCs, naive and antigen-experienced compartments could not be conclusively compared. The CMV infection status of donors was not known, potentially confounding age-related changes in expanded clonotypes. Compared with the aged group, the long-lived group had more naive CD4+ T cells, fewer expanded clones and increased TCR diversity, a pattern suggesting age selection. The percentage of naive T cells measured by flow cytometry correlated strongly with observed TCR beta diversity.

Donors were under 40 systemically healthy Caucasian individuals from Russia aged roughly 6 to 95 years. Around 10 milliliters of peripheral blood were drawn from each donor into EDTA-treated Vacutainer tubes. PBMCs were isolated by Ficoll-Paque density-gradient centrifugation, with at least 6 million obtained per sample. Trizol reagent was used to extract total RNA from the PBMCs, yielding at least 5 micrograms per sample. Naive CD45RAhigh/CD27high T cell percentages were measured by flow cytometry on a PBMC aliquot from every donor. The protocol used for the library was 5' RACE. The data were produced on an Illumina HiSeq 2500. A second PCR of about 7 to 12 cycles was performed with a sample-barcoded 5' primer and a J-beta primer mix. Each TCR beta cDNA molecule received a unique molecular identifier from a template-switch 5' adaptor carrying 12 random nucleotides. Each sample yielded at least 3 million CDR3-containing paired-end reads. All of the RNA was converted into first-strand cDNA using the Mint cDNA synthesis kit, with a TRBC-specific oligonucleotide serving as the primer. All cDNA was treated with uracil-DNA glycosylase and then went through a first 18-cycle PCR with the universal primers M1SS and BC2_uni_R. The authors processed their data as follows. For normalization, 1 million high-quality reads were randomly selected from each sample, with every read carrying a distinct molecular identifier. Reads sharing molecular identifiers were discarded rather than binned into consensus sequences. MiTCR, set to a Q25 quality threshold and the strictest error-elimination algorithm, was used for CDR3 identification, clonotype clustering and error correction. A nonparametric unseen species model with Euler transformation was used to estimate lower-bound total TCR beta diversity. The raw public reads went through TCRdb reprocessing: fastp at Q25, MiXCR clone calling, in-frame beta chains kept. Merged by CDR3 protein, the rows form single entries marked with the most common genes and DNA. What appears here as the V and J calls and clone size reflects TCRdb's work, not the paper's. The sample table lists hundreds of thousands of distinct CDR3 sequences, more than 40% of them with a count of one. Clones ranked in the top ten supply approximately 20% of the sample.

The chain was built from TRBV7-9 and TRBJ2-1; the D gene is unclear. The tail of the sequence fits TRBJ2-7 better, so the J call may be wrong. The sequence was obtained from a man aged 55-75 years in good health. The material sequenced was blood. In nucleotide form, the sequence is TGTGCCAGCAGCTCCCCAGCGATATACAATGAGCAGTACTTC. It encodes CASSSPAIYNEQYF.